These T cell receptor beta chains were read from a single sample in a study of blood T cell repertoires in COVID-19. Assay used: immunoSEQ multiplex PCR; TCRdb lists only in-frame clones, some missing. The repertoire consists of approximately 180,000 clones, with roughly nine tenths occurring once and the leading ten covering 2% to 2.5%. Sequences were obtained from PBMCs or T cells enriched from blood (not recorded which). The source of these receptors is a woman in her forties with acute COVID-19. Each CDR3 is given with its conserved first and last residue. The order of the fields is CDR3 length, clone size, D gene, J gene, V gene, CDR3 DNA, CDR3 protein. A D gene is named only where the DNA matches it firmly. Some rows have no size entry. The others give once, few or many, or a class for an expanded clone.

15 | NA | NA | TRBJ2-1 | TRBV10-3 | TGTGCCATCAGTGGCGCGGAAAGAGCTTACAATGAGCAGTTCTTC | CAISGAERAYNEQFF
14 | NA | NA | TRBJ1-4 | TRBV28 | TGTGCCAGCAGTAGAGGGCTGTTAGGTGAAAAACTGTTTTTT | CASSRGLLGEKLFF
15 | NA | TRBD1 | TRBJ1-1 | TRBV2 | TGTGCCAGCATCTATTCCGGGACAGGGGTCGCTGAAGCTTTCTTT | CASIYSGTGVAEAFF
18 | NA | NA | TRBJ2-1 | TRBV19 | TGTGCCAGTACCAAGAGGGTAGGCGGGGAGGCCGGTTTCAATGAGCAGTTCTTC | CASTKRVGGEAGFNEQFF
11 | NA | NA | TRBJ1-2 | TRBV19 | TGTGCCAGTAGAGCCCTCACCGGCTACACCTTC | CASRALTGYTF
16 | NA | NA | TRBJ1-1 | TRBV6-4 | TGTGCCAGCAGTGCCCTCAAAGGACAGCAGAACACTGAAGCTTTCTTT | CASSALKGQQNTEAFF
15 | NA | NA | TRBJ1-4 | TRBV9 | TGTGCCAGCAGCGCCTCCCGGGGGGGAGGAGAAAAACTGTTTTTT | CASSASRGGGEKLFF
14 | many | TRBD1 | TRBJ2-7 | TRBV3-1/TRBV3-2 | TGTGCCAGCAGCCCACGGACAGGGTACTACGAGCAGTACTTC | CASSPRTGYYEQYF
15 | NA | TRBD2 | TRBJ2-5 | TRBV7-3 | TGTGCCAGCAGCCAACGTGGCGGGAGGGTAGAGACCCAGTACTTC | CASSQRGGRVETQYF
18 | few | NA | TRBJ1-2 | TRBV21-1 | NA | CASRPDWGQGSPNYGYTF
16 | NA | NA | TRBJ2-1 | TRBV6-1 | TGTGCCAGCAGTGAACGGGCGGTCGGGACACACAATGAGCAGTTCTTC | CASSERAVGTHNEQFF
14 | NA | NA | TRBJ1-2 | TRBV9 | TGTGCCAGCAGCTCCCAGGGATCTAACTATGGCTACACCTTC | CASSSQGSNYGYTF
15 | NA | TRBD1 | TRBJ1-5 | TRBV19 | TGTGCCAGTAGAGAGACAGGGGCTAGCAATCAGCCCCAGCATTTT | CASRETGASNQPQHF
18 | NA | TRBD2 | TRBJ2-7 | TRBV19 | TGTGCCAGTAGTTATGGTGGACTAGCGGGAGGGACCTCCTACGAGCAGTACTTC | CASSYGGLAGGTSYEQYF
15 | NA | NA | TRBJ1-1 | TRBV19 | TGTGCCAGTAGTAAGTTCCCAGGGGAGAACACTGAAGCTTTCTTT | CASSKFPGENTEAFF
16 | NA | TRBD1 | TRBJ2-2 | TRBV19 | TGTGCCAGTAGTCCGACAGGGTACCGGAGCGGCGGGGAGCTGTTTTTT | CASSPTGYRSGGELFF
14 | NA | NA | TRBJ1-2 | TRBV7-2 | TGTGCCAGCAGCAAGATCAGGGATTACTATGGCTACACCTTC | CASSKIRDYYGYTF
14 | NA | NA | TRBJ1-1 | TRBV6-1 | TGTGCCAGCAGTGAATCGACTGCACCTACCGAAGCTTTCTTT | CASSESTAPTEAFF
15 | NA | NA | TRBJ2-7 | TRBV5-1 | TGCGCCAGCAGCTTGAGGCCAGGGGACTCCTACGAGCAGTACTTC | CASSLRPGDSYEQYF
12 | NA | NA | TRBJ2-5 | TRBV10-1 | TGCGCCAAGCCGAAGAGGGTAGAGACCCAGTACTTC | CAKPKRVETQYF
14 | NA | NA | TRBJ2-7 | TRBV28 | TGTGCCAGCAGTTGGGGTCAGGGAACCTACGAGCAGTACTTC | CASSWGQGTYEQYF
19 | NA | NA | TRBJ2-6 | TRBV27 | TGTGCCAGCAGTACCCCCCGGGGTGGGGGGTTAACTGGGGCCAACGTCCTGACTTTC | CASSTPRGGGLTGANVLTF
15 | NA | NA | TRBJ1-1 | TRBV18 | TGTGCCAGCTCACAACTACAGGAGCCGAACACTGAAGCTTTCTTT | CASSQLQEPNTEAFF
16 | NA | NA | TRBJ1-5 | TRBV4-1 | TGCGCCAGCAGCCAAGAGGGGGCCTATAGCAATCAGCCCCAGCATTTT | CASSQEGAYSNQPQHF
12 | NA | NA | TRBJ1-2 | TRBV6-1 | TGTGCCAGCAGTGACGACAACGTCGACTACACCTTC | CASSDDNVDYTF
15 | NA | NA | TRBJ1-5 | TRBV7-8 | TGTGCCAGCAGCTTGGGAGACTCCAGCAATCAGCCCCAGCATTTT | CASSLGDSSNQPQHF
16 | once | TRBD1 | TRBJ1-3 | TRBV28 | TGTGCCAGCAGTTTTCCACAGGGGGAAGCTGGAAACACCATATATTTT | CASSFPQGEAGNTIYF
15 | NA | NA | TRBJ1-1 | TRBV6-1 | TGTGCCAGCAGTGAGGGCACAGGTCTTAACGGGGGAGCTTTCTTT | CASSEGTGLNGGAFF
15 | NA | TRBD1 | TRBJ1-1 | TRBV18 | TGTGCCAGCTCCACCGGGACAGGGGGCAGGACTGAAGCTTTCTTT | CASSTGTGGRTEAFF
14 | NA | NA | TRBJ1-6 | TRBV10-1 | TGCGCCAGCAGGAAGGCAGGGATAGATTCACCCCTCCACTTT | CASRKAGIDSPLHF
20 | NA | TRBD2 | TRBJ2-2 | TRBV5-1 | TGCGCCAGCAGCCCCACCGCAACTATTCTAGCGGGGGCCGGCACCGGGGAGCTGTTTTTT | CASSPTATILAGAGTGELFF
16 | NA | TRBD2 | TRBJ2-7 | TRBV6-4 | TGTGCCAGCAGTGAGGGGGGGACTAGCGGGATTTACGAGCAGTACTTC | CASSEGGTSGIYEQYF
13 | NA | TRBD1 | TRBJ2-7 | TRBV30 | TGTGCCTGGATCCCCGGGACAGGGCTCGAGCAGTACTTC | CAWIPGTGLEQYF
14 | once | TRBD2 | TRBJ2-3 | TRBV11-3 | TGTGCCAGCAGCTCGGGACTAAGGACAGATACGCAGTATTTT | CASSSGLRTDTQYF
15 | NA | TRBD2 | TRBJ2-5 | TRBV15 | TGTGCCACCAGCAGAGAGACGGGAGGACAAGAGACCCAGTACTTC | CATSRETGGQETQYF
11 | NA | NA | TRBJ1-1 | TRBV12-3/TRBV12-4 | TGTGCCAGCAGCTCAGGGTTCCAAGCTTTCTTT | CASSSGFQAFF
16 | NA | TRBD2 | TRBJ2-7 | TRBV9 | TGTGCCAGCAGCGAGACTAGCGGAGGGGTACCCTACGAGCAGTACTTC | CASSETSGGVPYEQYF
15 | NA | TRBD2 | TRBJ2-2 | TRBV5-4 | TGTGCCAGCAGCATCCGGGGGGGGTATACCGGGGAGCTGTTTTTT | CASSIRGGYTGELFF
14 | NA | TRBD1 | TRBJ1-2 | TRBV6-5 | TGTGCCAGCAGTTACACGGGACAGGGCTATGGCTACACCTTC | CASSYTGQGYGYTF
14 | NA | TRBD1 | TRBJ2-7 | TRBV6-5 | TGTGCCAGCAGTTACTCTGGGACAGACTACGAGCAGTACTTC | CASSYSGTDYEQYF
19 | NA | TRBD2 | TRBJ2-3 | TRBV14 | TGTGCCAGCAGCCTCAATAGCGGGGGGCTTCTTTCGCGCACAGATACGCAGTATTTT | CASSLNSGGLLSRTDTQYF
17 | NA | TRBD2 | TRBJ2-1 | TRBV4-2 | TGTGCCAGCAGCCTGGATCTTAGCGGGGCTCTATACAATGAGCAGTTCTTC | CASSLDLSGALYNEQFF
14 | NA | TRBD1 | TRBJ1-4 | TRBV3-1/TRBV3-2 | TGTGCCAGCAGCCAGGGACAGGGGAATGAAAAACTGTTTTTT | CASSQGQGNEKLFF
14 | NA | NA | TRBJ2-7 | TRBV21-1 | TGTGCCAGCAGCTTGTCAGCGGGAGGGTACGAGCAGTACTTC | CASSLSAGGYEQYF
15 | NA | NA | TRBJ2-1 | TRBV13 | TGTGCCAGCAGCTTAGGGTCCCACACATACAATGAGCAGTTCTTC | CASSLGSHTYNEQFF
15 | NA | NA | TRBJ2-5 | TRBV5-4 | TGTGCCAGCACCCACGTAGGGGGGGGACAAGAGACCCAGTACTTC | CASTHVGGGQETQYF
14 | NA | NA | TRBJ1-2 | TRBV5-1 | TGCGCCAGCAGAATGGGTGACATGCAGAATGGCTACACCTTC | CASRMGDMQNGYTF
15 | NA | NA | TRBJ2-5 | TRBV7-2 | TGTGCCAGCAGCTTAGCGTCTGGGCCGGCGGAGACCCAGTACTTC | CASSLASGPAETQYF
11 | NA | NA | TRBJ2-1 | TRBV5-6 | TGTGCCAGCAGTTCTTACAATGAGCAGTTCTTC | CASSSYNEQFF
16 | once | NA | TRBJ2-7 | TRBV4-2 | TGTGCCAGCAGCCAAGAGTTCGGCCAGGAGGGGAACGAGCAGTACTTC | CASSQEFGQEGNEQYF
13 | NA | NA | TRBJ2-5 | TRBV27 | TGTGCCAGCAGTTTATATCCTCAAGAGACCCAGTACTTC | CASSLYPQETQYF
19 | once | NA | TRBJ2-7 | TRBV21-1 | TGTGCCAGCAGCCCTCACCTCTGGCGGCTCAGACCAGGGCCCTACGAGCAGTACTTC | CASSPHLWRLRPGPYEQYF
18 | NA | TRBD2 | TRBJ2-3 | TRBV9 | TGTGCCAGCAGCGTAGCGACTAGCGGGGGGGCAAGTACAGATACGCAGTATTTT | CASSVATSGGASTDTQYF
14 | NA | NA | TRBJ1-5 | TRBV19 | TGTGCCAGTAGCGACTCGCCAGCCCCAAAGCCCCAGCATTTT | CASSDSPAPKPQHF
17 | NA | TRBD1 | TRBJ1-1 | TRBV29-1 | TGCAGCGTTGTAAGGGGACAGGGAGTGAGGGAGGGCACTGAAGCTTTCTTT | CSVVRGQGVREGTEAFF
15 | few | NA | TRBJ2-7 | TRBV7-8 | TGTGCCAGCAGCTTGATAGGACTATCCCCCTACGAGCAGTACTTC | CASSLIGLSPYEQYF